This T cell receptor (beta chain) was found in a study of cytomegalovirus exposure and HLA in healthy donors. Researchers ran the PCR with 60 Vbeta and 13 Jbeta primers. TCRdb's table, derived via immunoSEQ multiplex PCR, lists solely in-frame clones and lacks some. The sample has under 300,000 clones; around 81% are singletons. The receptor was isolated from a woman aged 55-75 years in good health and CMV-seropositive. Specimen: PBMCs.

As DNA, the CDR3 is TGTGCCAGCAGCTTGCCGGGACTAGCGGGAAAAAACATTCAGTACTTC. It codes for CASSLPGLAGKNIQYF. The chain joins TRBV5-4 to TRBJ2-4, with 13 bases that match TRBD2. The CDR3 loop spans 16 amino acids. Germline V gene lookup returns CDR1 SGHNT and CDR2 YYREEE (reference sequence). Trimming at V came to 1 base and at J to 4 bases, leaving 2 bases not matched to a gene.